This paragraph reports one T cell receptor beta chain. This entry belongs to a study of blood T cell repertoires in COVID-19. Overall study context: T cells, B-cell-depleted T cells, or PBMCs supplied cDNA or gDNA.

Looked up from germline, CDR1 is LNHDA and CDR2 is SQIVND (reference sequence). This CDR3 comprises 14 residues. J gave up 7 bases and V 5 bases, and 5 bases lay outside the gene matches. Recruitment covered roughly 24 US areas and drew participants whose ages spanned roughly 18 to 90 years. Clones were sequenced by immunoSEQ multiplex PCR, and TCRdb holds only the in-frame ones, with some missing. The top ten clones hold roughly 1% of a sample with about 350,000 clones, more than 75% of them seen once. The chain carries TRBV19 and TRBJ1-6; 7 bases line up with TRBD1. The sample consisted of PBMCs or T cells enriched from blood (not recorded which). The clonotype originates from a woman between 25 and 40 years old who had recovered from COVID-19. CDR3 sequence (DNA): TGTGCCAGTAGTGGGGACAGCCGCAATTCACCCCTCCACTTT. This translates into CASSGDSRNSPLHF.